These T cell receptor beta chains were read from a single sample in a study of cytomegalovirus exposure and HLA in healthy donors. TCRdb's table, derived via immunoSEQ multiplex PCR, lists solely in-frame clones and lacks some. The sample holds about 120,000 clones, 88% seen once. Material for sequencing was PBMCs. Receptors were obtained from a woman aged 18-29 years in good health and CMV-seropositive. Both conserved end residues are part of each CDR3. Each record gives: V gene, J gene, clone size, CDR3 protein. Part of the rows lack a size; the others show once, few, many or a class for expanded clones.

TRBV11-3	TRBJ2-7	NA	CASSSTSGRAYEQYF
TRBV11-2	TRBJ2-2	NA	CASSLGPQGAQNTGELFF
TRBV30	TRBJ2-1	NA	CAWSHTGNEQFF
TRBV5-1	TRBJ2-3	few	CASSLGTRATDTQYF
TRBV2	TRBJ1-3	NA	CASTPSIEGNTIYF
TRBV29-1	TRBJ1-2	NA	CSVEDSRTGRYGYTF
TRBV5-1	TRBJ2-1	NA	CASSSDRATWYEQFF
TRBV11-3	TRBJ2-4	NA	CASSPGGGRGIQYF
TRBV19	TRBJ2-1	NA	CASSLSSYNEQFF
TRBV18	TRBJ2-5	NA	CASSPGGAQYF
TRBV4-3	TRBJ2-1	NA	CASSRQLVYNEQFF
TRBV30	TRBJ2-3	once	CAWSGRRTQNTQYF
TRBV21-1	TRBJ1-2	NA	CASTSEGFSLGYTF
TRBV11-3	TRBJ1-3	NA	CASSLVVGGSGNTIYF